This is a list of T cell receptor beta chains from one sample in a study of blood T cells in healthy people across ages. MiXCR, run by TCRdb on the 5' RACE reads, gives a single entry per CDR3 protein. The data contain about 970,000 distinct CDR3 sequences, about 51% of them singletons. Sequenced input: blood. The receptors were gathered from a woman between 55 and 75 years old in good health. CDR3s include the opening cysteine and the closing phenylalanine or tryptophan. Each record gives: J gene, clone size, D gene, V gene, CDR3 DNA, CDR3 protein. D genes are given only for firm matches. Where a row states a size, it is once, few, many or the class of an expanded clone; other rows omit it.

>TRBJ2-7|many|NA|TRBV9
TGTGCCAGCAGCGTAAGGTTCGAATCCTACGAGCAGTACTTC
CASSVRFESYEQYF
>TRBJ1-4|few|NA|TRBV6-6
TGTGCCAGCAGTTACGCCGTTGGGGAAAAACTGTTTTTT
CASSYAVGEKLFF
>TRBJ2-7|few|TRBD1|TRBV7-8
TGTGCCAGCAGCTTCCGAGGGGGACAGGGGACCTACGAGCAGTACTTC
CASSFRGGQGTYEQYF
>TRBJ1-2|NA|NA|TRBV6-1
TGTGCCAGCAGTGAAGTCCTCTCTCAGAGCTACACCTTC
CASSEVLSQSYTF
>TRBJ2-1|NA|NA|TRBV6-5
TGTGCCAGCAGTCGTGACGGGGAGCGGTTCTTC
CASSRDGERFF
>TRBJ2-6|few|NA|TRBV5-1
TGCGCCAGCAGCCGTGACGGAAACTCTGGGGCCAACGTCCTGACTTTC
CASSRDGNSGANVLTF
>TRBJ2-1|NA|NA|TRBV10-2
TGCGCCAGCAGCGGGCCCAACAATGAGCAGTTCTTC
CASSGPNNEQFF
>TRBJ2-5|few|NA|TRBV10-3
TGTGCCATCAGTGATTGGGGGGCGAAAGAGACCCAGTACTTC
CAISDWGAKETQYF
>TRBJ1-2|few|TRBD1|TRBV15
TGTGCCACCAGCAACGGACAGGGCCTCCAAGGGTTTTATGGCTACACCTTC
CATSNGQGLQGFYGYTF
>TRBJ1-4|once|NA|TRBV28
TGTGCCAGCAGTGTAGGTGAGAATGAAAAACTGTTTTTT
CASSVGENEKLFF
>TRBJ2-4|few|NA|TRBV10-3
TGTGCCATCAGTGCCGGCGGGCAACTAGCCAAAAACATTCAGTACTTC
CAISAGGQLAKNIQYF
>TRBJ2-7|few|NA|TRBV6-2/TRBV6-3
TGTGCCAGCAGTTACGTCCGGGACTCTTCCTACGAGCAGTACTTC
CASSYVRDSSYEQYF
>TRBJ1-2|few|NA|TRBV19
TGTGCCACCCGAGGGAAGGGAGAGGTAGCTAACTATGGCTACACCTTC
CATRGKGEVANYGYTF
>TRBJ2-3|NA|NA|TRBV27
TGTGCCAGCAGAAGGGAAAGACGCACAGATACGCAGTATTTT
CASRRERRTDTQYF
>TRBJ2-1|NA|TRBD2|TRBV7-9
TGTGCCAGCAGCCCAAGTCTAGCGGTCTGGATAGCCCATGAGCAGTTCTTC
CASSPSLAVWIAHEQFF
>TRBJ2-5|few|NA|TRBV4-1
TGCGCCAGCAGCCCACCCGGGACCTTCGGGGAGACCCAGTACTTC
CASSPPGTFGETQYF
>TRBJ2-7|NA|NA|TRBV27
TGTGCCAGCAGGCAGCTCTGGGGGGAGCAGTACTTC
CASRQLWGEQYF
>TRBJ2-1|NA|TRBD2|TRBV4-1
TGCGCCAGCAGCCAAGATACTAGCGGAGGAGGGAATGAGCAGTTCTTC
CASSQDTSGGGNEQFF
>TRBJ2-1|NA|TRBD1|TRBV2
TGTGCCAGCAGTGAACAGGGGGCGCATCGGGTAAACAATGAGCAGTTCTTC
CASSEQGAHRVNNEQFF
>TRBJ1-1|NA|NA|TRBV29-1
TGCAGCGTTTCCAGACAGGATTTTGAAGCTTTCTTT
CSVSRQDFEAFF
>TRBJ2-7|NA|NA|TRBV6-6
TGTGCCAGCAGTTACTCGATAACATACGAGCAGTACTTC
CASSYSITYEQYF
>TRBJ2-3|NA|NA|TRBV7-9
TGTGCCAGCAGCCCCATAGGTCGCTGGACAGATACGCAGTATTTT
CASSPIGRWTDTQYF
>TRBJ2-1|few|TRBD2|TRBV12-3/TRBV12-4
TGTGCCAGCAGTGGACTAGCGGGAGTTTCGAATGAGCAGTTCTTC
CASSGLAGVSNEQFF
>TRBJ1-2|NA|NA|TRBV15
TGTGCCACCAGCAGAGATTCAATGGGCGACTATGGCTACACCTTC
CATSRDSMGDYGYTF
>TRBJ2-7|NA|NA|TRBV20-1
TGCAGTGCTGGAGGGGGGGACTCGTTCGAGCAGTACTTC
CSAGGGDSFEQYF
>TRBJ1-4|NA|TRBD1|TRBV20-1
TGCAGTGCTAGAGGGGACAGTCTTACCAATGAAAAACTGTTTTTT
CSARGDSLTNEKLFF
>TRBJ2-1|few|NA|TRBV27
TGTGCCAGCAGTTTATCCAGCTTCAATGAGCAGTTCTTC
CASSLSSFNEQFF
>TRBJ2-4|NA|NA|TRBV7-9
TGTGCCAGCAGCCCCCGGTTCGACCGGGACGGAGCCAAAAACATTCAGTACTTC
CASSPRFDRDGAKNIQYF
>TRBJ2-3|NA|TRBD2|TRBV15
TGTGCCACCACGGGAGGGACTAGCACAGATACGCAGTATTTT
CATTGGTSTDTQYF
>TRBJ2-7|NA|TRBD1|TRBV5-1
TGCGCCAGCAGCATCATGGACAGGGAGATGGCCTACGAGCAGTACTTC
CASSIMDREMAYEQYF
>TRBJ2-7|NA|TRBD1|TRBV27
TGTGCCAGCAGTTTAGGGCAGGGGGACAGGGGGAGCTTTGCCTACGAGCAGTACTTC
CASSLGQGDRGSFAYEQYF
>TRBJ1-2|few|TRBD1|TRBV7-9
TGTGCCAGCAGCTTAACCGGGACAGGTGACTATGGCTACACCTTC
CASSLTGTGDYGYTF
>TRBJ2-7|NA|NA|TRBV6-2/TRBV6-3
TGTGCCAGCAGTTACGACCAGGACAGTATGTCCTACGAGCAGTACTTC
CASSYDQDSMSYEQYF
>TRBJ2-1|NA|TRBD2|TRBV7-2
TGTGCCAGCAGGGGGACTAGCGGGAGCCGTGAGTTCTTC
CASRGTSGSREFF
>TRBJ1-4|NA|NA|TRBV30
TGTGCCTGGAGGTTGTCAGGGGCTAATGAAAAACTGTTTTTT
CAWRLSGANEKLFF